Listed here are 18 T cell receptor beta chains from one sample, sequenced in a study of immune cell composition in non-small cell lung cancer. Normal lung sampling was at least 3 cm from the tumour, as distant as possible. Profiled with immunoSEQ multiplex PCR; TCRdb holds only in-frame clones, not every one. Among around 2,000 clones listed, 75% were seen once. The sample consisted of non-adjacent lung tissue. The source of these receptors is a human donor with non-small cell lung cancer.

The chain links TRBV5-1 to TRBJ2-4; 9 positions agree with TRBD1. Germline CDR1 and CDR2: SGHRS and YFSETQ. The CDR3 loop spans 15 amino acids. With 0 bases clipped from V and 6 bases from J, the junction kept 4 bases outside the gene matches. CDR3 amino acids: CASSLGQGVGNIQYF. CDR3 in DNA: TGCGCCAGCAGCTTGGGACAGGGGGTTGGAAACATTCAGTACTTC.

The chain recombines TRBV29-1 with TRBJ1-1, with D perhaps matching TRBD1 (5 bases). This CDR3 is 13 amino acids long. The V and J ends lost 0 bases and 5 bases respectively, with 10 bases between them. Germline V lookup: CDR1 SQVTM, CDR2 ANQGSEA. The CDR3 loop is CSVEDGGGTEAFF. CDR3 coding DNA: TGCAGCGTTGAAGATGGCGGGGGTACTGAAGCTTTCTTT.

The J gene is TRBJ1-5, the V gene TRBV28; D is uncertain. V was pared by 5 bases and J by 4 bases, with 6 bases between. Germline V gene lookup returns CDR1 MDHEN and CDR2 SYDVKM. CDR3 size: 12 residues. The CDR3 loop is CASSAVNQPQHF. In DNA form, the CDR3 reads TGTGCCAGCAGTGCAGTAAATCAGCCCCAGCATTTT.

For the CDR3, the DNA is TGTGCCAGCAGTTTATATACGGCGGGAGGGCCGTCCAAAAACATTCAGTACTTC. This gives the protein CASSLYTAGGPSKNIQYF. The rearrangement uses TRBV27 and TRBJ2-4, with 9 bases that match TRBD2. Germline loops: CDR1 MNHEY, CDR2 SMNVEV (reference sequence). After removal of 1 base from V and 2 bases from J, the junction contained 9 bases not matched to a gene. The CDR3 runs 18 residues.

The gene calls are TRBV5-1 and TRBJ2-7; possible D gene TRBD2, 5 bases. Per germline, CDR1 SGHRS and CDR2 YFSETQ. Deletions cut 0 bases from V and 2 bases from J, with 15 bases between. The CDR3 loop spans 16 amino acids. This CDR3 is CASSLVISGETYEQYF. The CDR3 DNA reads as TGCGCCAGCAGCTTGGTTATAAGCGGAGAGACCTACGAGCAGTACTTC.

The chain uses TRBV4-2 and TRBJ2-1; 8 nucleotides match TRBD1. This CDR3 is built from 15 residues. Per germline, CDR1 LGHNA and CDR2 YNFKEQ. V shed 4 bases, J shed 8 bases, and the junction held 10 bases outside the gene matches. The CDR3, as DNA: TGTGCCAGCAGCCTACCAGGGGGCGAGGGCGATGAGCAGTTCTTC. Translation gives CASSLPGGEGDEQFF.

This clone came up once. The rearrangement joins TRBV2 to TRBJ2-1; 7 bases are a match to TRBD1. V was pared by 6 bases and J by 7 bases, with 9 bases of the junction left unmatched. CDR1 SNHLY and CDR2 FYNNEI come from the germline V gene. The CDR3 extends over 14 amino acids. The CDR3 DNA reads TGTGCCAGCAGGAGGGGGCCTCCCGGGAATGAGCAGTTCTTC. Protein: CASRRGPPGNEQFF.

The genes are TRBV4-1 and TRBJ1-2; D not resolved. The CDR3 is made up of 14 amino acids. Trimming took off 0 bases at V and 3 bases at J, with 8 bases between the two ends. Germline V lookup: CDR1 MGHRA, CDR2 YSYEKL. This CDR3 is CASSQDRTDYGYTF. DNA for the CDR3: TGCGCCAGCAGCCAAGACCGAACAGACTATGGCTACACCTTC.

The chain combines TRBV15 with TRBJ2-1; 9 nucleotides match TRBD2. The CDR3 contains 17 residues. The V and J ends lost 3 bases and 1 base, in that order; junction bases with no gene match: 7. CDR1 is LNHNV, CDR2 YYDKDF, per germline (reference sequence). The CDR3 loop is CATSRGGGGISYNEQFF. Written as DNA, the CDR3 is TGTGCCACCAGCAGGGGCGGGGGGGGGATTTCCTACAATGAGCAGTTCTTC.

This clone appeared a few times. The chain carries TRBV7-9 and TRBJ2-7; 13 bases align to TRBD2. Germline trimming cut 5 bases from V and 6 bases from J; bases unmatched to any gene: 13. The length of the CDR3 is 17 residues. Germline CDR1 reads SEHNR; CDR2 reads FQNEAQ (reference sequence). CDR3 protein: CASSHTRGTSGTPEQYF. The CDR3 DNA reads as TGTGCCAGCAGCCATACGAGAGGGACTAGCGGGACTCCCGAGCAGTACTTC. The entire variable domain, with the rest obtained from reference TRBV7-9 and TRBJ2-7, is as follows: DTGVSQNPRHKITKRGQNVTFRCDPISEHNRLYWYRQTLGQGPEFLTYFQNEAQLEKSRLLSDRFSAERPKGSFSTLEIQRTEQGDSAMYLCASSHTRGTSGTPEQYFGPGTRLTVT.

The chain combines TRBV25-1 with TRBJ2-1; TRBD1 agrees at 9 bases. The J segment lost 7 bases and the V segment lost 4 bases, leaving 5 bases of the junction unmatched. This CDR3 has 14 residues. Germline CDR1 MGHDK, CDR2 SYGVNS. The CDR3 is CASSGGGQGNEQFF. The CDR3 DNA reads TGTGCCAGCAGTGGGGGAGGACAGGGGAATGAGCAGTTCTTC.

This clone was observed a few times. The chain joins TRBV6-1 to TRBJ1-5; 7 positions agree with TRBD1. CDR3 size: 14 residues. Germline V gene lookup returns CDR1 MNHNS and CDR2 SASEGT. Trimming cost V 5 bases and J 5 bases; bases outside gene matches: 6. The CDR3 region has the DNA TGTGCCAGCAGTATCCGGGACAGAGATCAGCCCCAGCATTTT. Encoded protein: CASSIRDRDQPQHF.

The chain couples TRBV10-3 to TRBJ2-3; 12 positions agree with TRBD2. The trim removed 2 bases at V and 0 bases at J, leaving 6 bases unmatched. Germline CDR1 reads ENHRY; CDR2 reads SYGVKD. The CDR3 totals 18 residues. CDR3: CAISEELAGGTSTDTQYF. The CDR3 DNA follows: TGTGCCATCAGTGAGGAACTAGCGGGAGGTACTAGCACAGATACGCAGTATTTT.

The chain has TRBV28 and TRBJ2-3; no definite D call. The CDR3 runs 15 residues. Germline values: CDR1 MDHEN, CDR2 SYDVKM. The V and J ends lost 5 bases and 2 bases respectively, with 14 bases between them. The CDR3 DNA reads as TGTGCCAGCAGTCGGAGATCTTCTCCCACAGATACGCAGTATTTT. Amino acids: CASSRRSSPTDTQYF.

CDR3 in amino acids: CASSFGTKNTGELFF. The DNA of the CDR3 is TGTGCCAGCAGTTTCGGGACAAAGAACACCGGGGAGCTGTTTTTT. This sequence joins TRBV28 and TRBJ2-2; possible D gene TRBD1, 6 bases. In germline, CDR1 is MDHEN, CDR2 SYDVKM. V shed 3 bases and J shed 1 base, with 9 bases lying between them. CDR3 length: 15 amino acids.

This clone was counted a single time. This CDR3 is CASSLISGTPDNEQFF. DNA for the CDR3: TGTGCCAGCAGCTTAATTTCCGGGACTCCAGACAATGAGCAGTTCTTC. V gene TRBV7-2 combines with J gene TRBJ2-1; tentatively, D is TRBD2 (6 bases). This CDR3 is 16 amino acids long. V was shortened by 2 bases and J by 5 bases, with 16 bases between the two germline ends. Germline loops: CDR1 SGHTA, CDR2 FQGNSA.

The chain uses TRBV6-5 and TRBJ2-2, with no clear D. This CDR3 is built from 15 residues. The V end was cut by 0 bases, the J end by 0 bases, with 5 bases between. CDR1 and CDR2 from the germline V gene are MNHEY and SVGAGI. This chain's CDR3 is CASSYSSANTGELFF. As DNA, the CDR3 is TGTGCCAGCAGTTACTCATCCGCGAACACCGGGGAGCTGTTTTTT.

This clone is classed as large (0.1 to 1%). The chain has TRBV7-9 and TRBJ1-1; TRBD1 agrees at 7 bases. J was trimmed by 6 bases and V by 6 bases; bases with no gene match: 7. The germline V gene encodes CDR1 SEHNR and CDR2 FQNEAQ (reference sequence). The CDR3 is 13 residues long. CDR3 coding DNA: TGTGCCAGCAGGGAAGGGACAGCCGCTGAAGCTTTCTTT. Protein product: CASREGTAAEAFF.